The clone carrying this TCR beta chain was found once. Its antigen is as yet unknown. Sample barcodes and UMIs were carried by the TCR alpha and TCR beta cDNA libraries that 5'RACE generated with constant-segment primers. TCRdb re-called the 5' RACE reads with MiXCR, one entry per CDR3 protein. This table has some 600,000 distinct CDR3 sequences, 17% appearing once. The data were taken from a study of T-cell memory formation after mild COVID-19. Regarding the study as a whole: Day 15 to 85 contracting clones showed balanced CD4/CD8; later expanders leaned CD4+. Some responding clones appeared in pre-infection memory, suggesting cross-reactive memory joined.

CDR1 is SEHNR and CDR2 is FQNEAQ in the germline V gene (reference sequence). Trimming removed 2 bases at V and 8 bases at J, with 16 bases between. The CDR3 has 15 amino acids. The material sequenced was PBMCs or a T cell subset sorted from them (not recorded which). The chain has TRBV7-9 and TRBJ2-1, with D possibly TRBD2 on 5 matching bases. The source is an adult woman who had mild COVID-19 (a few samples of this study predate the infection). Cell type and time point are not known. The CDR3 sequence: CASSLRVAQVDEQFF. DNA of the CDR3: TGTGCCAGCAGCTTAAGGGTAGCGCAGGTCGATGAGCAGTTCTTC.